Each of the 9 T cell receptor beta chains below was sequenced from the same sample in a study of human T cells and chemical hapten exposure. Time point described: pre-sensitization, week 0. As to treatment: therapeutic diphenylcyclopropenone sensitization with weekly scalp DPC. Each CDR3 protein gets one entry after TCRdb re-called the RACE reads with MiXCR. The repertoire includes tens of thousands of distinct CDR3 sequences, more than 8% of them detected once, and 9.6% sits in the top ten. The material sequenced was whole blood, taken in connection with sensitization to the hapten diphenylcyclopropenone (DPC). The receptors here all came from a man aged 40-49 years with alopecia areata. Some clones in this sample may be carry-over from other donors' samples.

Many counts were recorded for this clonotype. The chain couples TRBV11-2 to TRBJ2-7; TRBD2 matches 7 bases. Germline CDR1 is SGHAT and CDR2 is FQNNGV. This CDR3 has 14 residues. Trimming removed 1 base from V and 3 bases from J; junction bases left unmatched: 3. CDR3 sequence: CASSLGLADYEQYF. CDR3 DNA sequence: TGTGCCAGCAGCTTAGGGCTAGCGGACTACGAGCAGTACTTC.

The chain employs TRBV20-1 and TRBJ1-2; 10 positions match TRBD1. This CDR3 region has 13 residues. Germline CDR1 DFQATT, CDR2 SNEGSKA (reference sequence). After removal of 3 bases from V and 3 bases from J, the junction contained 1 base not matched to a gene. CDR3 sequence (DNA): TGCAGTGCTAGCGGACAGGGGGACTATGGCTACACCTTC. The encoded protein is CSASGQGDYGYTF.

This clonotype was observed a handful of times. This chain uses TRBV19 with TRBJ2-5; no firm D call. The CDR3 is 16 amino acids. The germline V and J ends were trimmed by 4 bases and 2 bases, with 17 bases remaining between them. Germline loops: CDR1 LNHDA, CDR2 SQIVND (reference sequence). CDR3 sequence (DNA): TGTGCCAGTAGTAGCTCGGAAAAAACGATACAAGAGACCCAGTACTTC. It yields the protein CASSSSEKTIQETQYF.

The table lists this clonotype with many counts. The chain employs TRBV28 and TRBJ1-5; possibly TRBD1 for D (5 bases). Germline CDR1 MDHEN, CDR2 SYDVKM. CDR3 length: 12 residues. V shed 5 bases and J shed 6 bases, with 8 bases lying between them. The CDR3 coding sequence is TGTGCCAGCAGTGGGGGTAGTCAGCCCCAGCATTTT. Amino acids: CASSGGSQPQHF.

This clonotype has ten or more counts. The chain joins TRBV6-2 or TRBV6-3 to TRBJ2-2; D uncertain. CDR3 length: 16 residues. Germline V lookup: CDR1 MNHEY, CDR2 SVGEGT. Trimming left V 6 bases short and J 0 bases short, with 14 bases between. CDR3 nucleotide sequence: TGTGCCAGCAGAGGGTCTATCGGAGCGAACACCGGGGAGCTGTTTTTT. This translates into CASRGSIGANTGELFF.

This clonotype was found many times. V is TRBV2 and J is TRBJ2-2; D is unclear. Germline CDR1 reads SNHLY; CDR2 reads FYNNEI. The CDR3 totals 14 residues. V lost 3 bases and J 2 bases, leaving 7 bases between the germline ends. The CDR3 protein is CASSDNSNTGELFF. CDR3 sequence (DNA): TGTGCCAGCAGTGATAACTCCAACACCGGGGAGCTGTTTTTT. Complete variable domain (other parts from reference TRBV2 and TRBJ2-2): EPEVTQTPSHQVTQMGQEVILRCVPISNHLYFYWYRQILGQKVEFLVSFYNNEISEKSEIFDDQFSVERPDGSNFTLKIRSTKLEDSAMYFCASSDNSNTGELFFGEGSRLTVL.

This clonotype was detected a few times. The rearrangement links TRBV20-1 to TRBJ1-6, with D perhaps TRBD1 (5 bases). CDR3 length equals 13 residues. Germline V CDR1 and CDR2: DFQATT, SNEGSKA (reference sequence). V lost 4 bases and J lost 7, with 11 bases in between. CDR3 protein: CSATGTSNSPLHF. CDR3 nucleotides: TGCAGTGCTACAGGGACCTCGAATTCACCCCTCCACTTT.

The chain employs TRBV24-1 and TRBJ2-5; 12 nucleotides match TRBD2. V shed 3 bases, J shed 4 bases, and the junction held 8 bases outside the gene matches. Germline lookup yields CDR1 KGHDR and CDR2 SFDVKD. The CDR3 runs to 17 residues. The CDR3 loop is CATSDPPGLAGRETQYF. CDR3 coding DNA: TGTGCCACCAGTGATCCGCCCGGACTAGCGGGGCGAGAGACCCAGTACTTC.

In this sample, this clonotype turned up a few times. The chain combines TRBV12-3 or TRBV12-4 with TRBJ2-6; 9 nucleotides align to TRBD1. Unmatched junction bases numbered 8, after V lost 5 bases and J lost 0 bases. This CDR3 is built from 18 residues. The CDR3: CASSPRDRVISGANVLTF. The CDR3 DNA is TGTGCCAGCAGTCCGCGGGACAGGGTCATCTCTGGGGCCAACGTCCTGACTTTC.